This T cell receptor beta chain was identified in a study of cytomegalovirus exposure and HLA in healthy donors. This CDR3 spans 12 amino acids. The V and J ends lost 4 bases and 7 bases respectively, with 10 bases between them. Per germline, CDR1 MDHEN and CDR2 SYDVKM. The PCR ran on 60 Vbeta and 13 Jbeta primers. The repertoire was sequenced with immunoSEQ multiplex PCR; TCRdb's copy has only in-frame clones and lacks some. The table records 150,000 to 200,000 clones, about four fifths of them present only once. The origin of this receptor is a woman aged 45-60 years in good health and CMV-seronegative. Sequencing input: PBMCs. J is TRBJ1-1 and V is TRBV28; D gene uncertain. The CDR3 region has the DNA TGTGCCAGCAGTTCATTTCCCGGTGAAGCTTTCTTT. Protein sequence: CASSSFPGEAFF.